A single sample is the source of the 27 T cell receptor beta chains below, sequenced in a study of T cells in Graves' hyperthyroidism and ophthalmopathy. RNA transcripts provided the source from which TCR beta CDR3 regions were amplified. HTBI primers were the set used in a first-round RT-PCR of the TCR CDR3. From the multiplex PCR reads, TCRdb called clonotypes with MiXCR, one entry per CDR3 protein. The data show more than 150,000 distinct CDR3 sequences, more than 15% seen once. Sequenced material: blood. The receptors shown here come from a woman in her forties or fifties with Graves' hyperthyroidism.

This clonotype was seen a handful of times. The chain uses TRBV5-6 and TRBJ2-1; 7 bases match TRBD1. The CDR3 totals 14 residues. Per germline, CDR1 SGHDT and CDR2 YYEEEE. J lost 9 bases, V lost 3 bases, and 9 bases had no gene match. The CDR3, as DNA: TGTGCCAGCAGCTGGGGGACAGCTCCCGGTGAGCAGTTCTTC. It specifies CASSWGTAPGEQFF.

This clonotype was counted many times. The gene calls are TRBV5-1 and TRBJ1-1; 10 bases are a match to TRBD1. V lost 0 bases, J lost 1 base, and 9 bases stayed unmatched. CDR1 is SGHRS, CDR2 YFSETQ, per germline. The CDR3 length is 18 residues. The DNA of the CDR3 is TGCGCCAGCAGCTTGGACTCCCGGGACAGGGGTTGGAACACTGAAGCTTTCTTT. Amino acid sequence: CASSLDSRDRGWNTEAFF.

Concerning this clonotype: The germline gene is not matched at one end of the junction; a read error may be the cause. This rearrangement joins TRBV7-2 to TRBJ2-3; D remains unclear. Looked up from germline, CDR1 is SGHTA and CDR2 is FQGNSA. The CDR3 is 12 residues long. This CDR3 reads CAGSPSADTQYF. The CDR3 DNA is TGTGCCGGCAGCCCCTCGGCAGATACGCAGTATTTT.

This clonotype was observed many times. This chain uses TRBV20-1 with TRBJ2-3; 10 bases match TRBD2. From germline, CDR1 is DFQATT and CDR2 SNEGSKA (reference sequence). V lost 0 bases and J lost 3; bases outside the gene matches: 3. The CDR3 loop spans 15 amino acids. CDR3 sequence: CSARDPGLATDTQYF. The CDR3 DNA is TGCAGTGCTAGAGATCCGGGACTAGCGACAGATACGCAGTATTTT.

This chain connects TRBV28 to TRBJ1-2, with a possible D match to TRBD1 (6 bases). Germline-derived CDR1 and CDR2 are MDHEN and SYDVKM. The CDR3 length is 14 residues. Trimming stripped 1 base from V and 8 bases from J, with 14 bases between. The CDR3 nucleotides are TGTGCCAGCAGTTTATTCGGGACAACCGGCGGCTACACCTTC. It codes for CASSLFGTTGGYTF.

In this sample, this clonotype turned up many times. The V call is TRBV12-3 or TRBV12-4, the J call TRBJ2-3, with a possible D match to TRBD1 (5 bases). The CDR3 runs 16 residues. V was shortened by 7 bases and J by 2 bases, with 19 bases between the two germline ends. The CDR3: CASTPVVKGDTDTQYF. The CDR3 DNA sequence: TGTGCCAGCACCCCGGTCGTCAAAGGGGACACAGATACGCAGTATTTT.

This clonotype was detected ten times or more. The rearrangement uses TRBV14 and TRBJ2-2; D ambiguous. The V end lost 1 base, the J end lost 3 bases, and 12 bases lay between the germline ends. From germline, CDR1 is SGHDN and CDR2 FVKESK. This CDR3 has 16 residues. For the CDR3, the DNA is TGTGCCAGCAGCCAAGGAATAACAGCCGACACCGGGGAGCTGTTTTTT. Its translation is CASSQGITADTGELFF. The full variable domain, with the rest looked up from reference TRBV14 and TRBJ2-2, is EAGVTQFPSHSVIEKGQTVTLRCDPISGHDNLYWYRRVMGKEIKFLLHFVKESKQDESGMPNNRFLAERTGGTYSTLKVQPAELEDSGVYFCASSQGITADTGELFFGEGSRLTVL.

The sample holds many counts of this clonotype. V and J are TRBV9 and TRBJ2-7, with D hard to call. Trimming removed 2 bases from V and 0 bases from J, with 9 bases in between. Per germline, CDR1 SGDLS and CDR2 YYNGEE. The CDR3 is 14 amino acids. Here the CDR3 DNA reads TGTGCCAGCAGCGTGGACGGAAGCTCCTACGAGCAGTACTTC. Translation: CASSVDGSSYEQYF.

A few counts support this clonotype. The rearrangement links TRBV11-2 to TRBJ2-1; 11 positions agree with TRBD2. CDR3 length: 16 residues. Germline values: CDR1 SGHAT, CDR2 FQNNGV. Trimming took 5 bases from V and 3 from J; bases not matched to a gene: 6. The CDR3 sequence: CASSPVAGGFYNEQFF. The CDR3 DNA reads TGTGCCAGCAGCCCTGTAGCGGGGGGGTTCTACAATGAGCAGTTCTTC.

This clonotype came up many times. The chain links TRBV6-1 to TRBJ1-2; no clear D gene. V was pared by 11 bases and J by 8 bases, with 21 bases between. This CDR3 comprises 13 residues. The germline V gene has CDR1 MNHNS and CDR2 SASEGT. CDR3 region: CAYGTGGVGGYTF. The CDR3 DNA follows: TGTGCCTACGGCACGGGCGGAGTAGGAGGCTACACCTTC.

The gene calls are TRBV4-2 and TRBJ1-2; TRBD1 matches at 7 bases. CDR1 is LGHNA and CDR2 is YNFKEQ in the germline V gene. The CDR3 is 16 amino acids. The ends lost 0 bases at V and 4 bases at J; junction bases unmatched: 8. The CDR3 region is CASSQDPGGFLYGYTF. As DNA, the CDR3 is TGTGCCAGCAGCCAAGACCCAGGGGGGTTCCTCTATGGCTACACCTTC.

This clonotype was seen a handful of times. The V call is TRBV4-1, the J call TRBJ1-1, with 10 bases matching TRBD1. Germline V gene sequence: CDR1 MGHRA, CDR2 YSYEKL. CDR3 length equals 17 residues. V trimming: 1 base; J trimming: 3 bases; junction bases outside the gene matches: 8. As DNA, the CDR3 is TGCGCCAGCAGCCAAGGTCCCGGGACAGGGGAGGACACTGAAGCTTTCTTT. Its protein is CASSQGPGTGEDTEAFF.

This clonotype was detected many times. The rearrangement uses TRBV20-1 and TRBJ1-1, with unresolved D. CDR1 DFQATT and CDR2 SNEGSKA come from the germline V gene (reference sequence). V lost 8 bases to trimming and J lost 1 base, with 17 bases between them. The CDR3 is made up of 14 amino acids. The CDR3 DNA reads TGCAGTACTTTCAAAGGTATAGGGAACACTGAAGCTTTCTTT. It encodes CSTFKGIGNTEAFF.

This clonotype came up many times. The chain couples TRBV7-8 to TRBJ2-3; no clear D gene. CDR1 SGHVS and CDR2 FQNEAQ come from the germline V gene. The CDR3 is 14 residues long. V lost 0 bases and J 2 bases, leaving 6 bases between the germline ends. The CDR3 DNA reads as TGTGCCAGCAGCTTAGCAGAGGACACAGATACGCAGTATTTT. Its translation: CASSLAEDTDTQYF.

The chain couples TRBV5-1 to TRBJ1-4; 10 nucleotides align to TRBD1. Germline CDR1 reads SGHRS; CDR2 reads YFSETQ. Trimming at V came to 5 bases and at J to 8 bases, leaving 6 bases not matched to a gene. The CDR3 is made up of 14 amino acids. The CDR3 sequence: CASRSGTGEEKLFF. The CDR3 nucleotides are TGCGCCAGCAGATCAGGGACAGGGGAAGAAAAACTGTTTTTT. Looking up the rest from reference TRBV5-1 and TRBJ1-4 gives the full variable domain: KAGVTQTPRYLIKTRGQQVTLSCSPISGHRSVSWYQQTPGQGLQFLFEYFSETQRNKGNFPGRFSGRQFSNSRSEMNVSTLELGDSALYLCASRSGTGEEKLFFGSGTQLSVL.

This chain links TRBV6-1 with TRBJ1-2; D not resolved. The germline gives CDR1 MNHNS, CDR2 SASEGT. The CDR3 spans 14 residues. V dropped 6 bases and J dropped 4 bases, with 15 bases sitting between them. CDR3 bases: TGTGCCAGCAGAGCCCGCGGGCAGATCTATGGCTACACCTTC. The encoded protein is CASRARGQIYGYTF.

This rearrangement joins TRBV5-1 to TRBJ1-3; no firm D call. Germline V CDR1 and CDR2: SGHRS, YFSETQ. The CDR3 totals 15 residues. With 4 bases removed from V and 8 bases from J, the gap between germline ends came to 19 bases. This CDR3 is CASSLAGSLEDTIYF. The CDR3 DNA reads as TGCGCCAGCAGCCTAGCCGGTTCCTTGGAGGACACCATATATTTT.

V gene TRBV7-9 combines with J gene TRBJ2-7, with 11 bases identical to TRBD2. The CDR3 contains 14 residues. J gave up 3 bases and V 5 bases, and 3 bases lay outside the gene matches. Germline V gene lookup returns CDR1 SEHNR and CDR2 FQNEAQ (reference sequence). The CDR3 DNA is TGTGCCAGCAGCACAACTAGCGGGAGCTACGAGCAGTACTTC. Its protein is CASSTTSGSYEQYF.

This clonotype occurred once. The J gene is TRBJ2-7, the V gene TRBV28; 9 nucleotides match TRBD2. Germline V gene lookup returns CDR1 MDHEN and CDR2 SYDVKM. The CDR3 covers 16 residues. Germline trimming cut 6 bases from V and 7 bases from J; bases unmatched to any gene: 16. Written as DNA, the CDR3 is TGTGCCAGCAGAGTTGGCGGTAGCGGGAGACCGAAAGAGCAGTACTTC. This codes for CASRVGGSGRPKEQYF.

This clonotype showed up many times. The V call is TRBV5-5, the J call TRBJ2-2, with D unresolved. The CDR3 has 14 amino acids. CDR1 is SGHKS, CDR2 YYEKEE, per germline (reference sequence). Trimming took 7 bases from V and 0 from J, leaving 10 bases between them. For the CDR3, the DNA is TGTGCCAGCCTCTGGGCCCCGAACACCGGGGAGCTGTTTTTT. Amino acids: CASLWAPNTGELFF.

This clonotype has only a few counts. The J gene is TRBJ1-2, the V gene TRBV5-1, with TRBD1 identical over 10 bases. There are 13 residues in the CDR3. From germline, CDR1 is SGHRS and CDR2 YFSETQ. The V segment lost 4 bases and the J segment 8 bases; nucleotides outside the gene matches: 5. The CDR3, as DNA: TGCGCCAGCAGCCCGGGACAGGGGCCCGGCTACACCTTC. This codes for CASSPGQGPGYTF. Combining the CDR3 with reference TRBV5-1 and TRBJ1-2 gives the whole variable domain KAGVTQTPRYLIKTRGQQVTLSCSPISGHRSVSWYQQTPGQGLQFLFEYFSETQRNKGNFPGRFSGRQFSNSRSEMNVSTLELGDSALYLCASSPGQGPGYTFGSGTRLTVV.

This clonotype was observed at least ten times. This chain joins TRBV27 and TRBJ2-7; 7 positions match TRBD1. This CDR3 is 15 amino acids long. Looked up from germline, CDR1 is MNHEY and CDR2 is SMNVEV (reference sequence). With 1 base clipped from V and 5 bases from J, the junction kept 8 bases outside the gene matches. In DNA, the CDR3 is TGTGCCAGCAGTTTATTTGGCGACAGGGACCACGAGCAGTACTTC. It codes for CASSLFGDRDHEQYF.

This clonotype was found many times. This chain joins TRBV19 and TRBJ1-1; 7 nucleotides agree with TRBD1. Germline lookup yields CDR1 LNHDA and CDR2 SQIVND (reference sequence). The length of the CDR3 is 17 residues. Trimming took 5 bases from V and 6 from J; bases not matched to a gene: 18. CDR3 sequence reads: CASSAQNRGPGGPEAFF. CDR3 coding DNA: TGTGCCAGTAGTGCCCAAAACAGGGGTCCCGGGGGGCCTGAAGCTTTCTTT.

CDR3 sequence reads: CASSQNEGYTEAFF. CDR3 nucleotide sequence: TGTGCCAGCAGCCAGAATGAGGGATACACTGAAGCTTTCTTT. V gene TRBV7-3 combines with J gene TRBJ1-1; no clear D. The CDR3 loop spans 14 amino acids. V shed 5 bases and J shed 3 bases, with 13 bases lying between them. Germline lookup yields CDR1 SGHTA and CDR2 FQGTGA.

This clonotype was detected ten times or more. This chain joins TRBV20-1 and TRBJ1-1, with D uncertain. V was trimmed by 3 bases and J by 3 bases, leaving 5 bases between them. CDR1 DFQATT and CDR2 SNEGSKA come from the germline V gene (reference sequence). There are 11 residues in the CDR3. The CDR3 spells CSASTHTEAFF. The CDR3, as DNA: TGCAGTGCTAGCACCCACACTGAAGCTTTCTTT.

This clonotype was counted ten times or more. This chain connects TRBV27 to TRBJ1-2, with 10 bases that match TRBD1. The V and J ends lost 5 bases and 5 bases, in that order; junction bases with no gene match: 8. CDR1 and CDR2 from the germline V gene are MNHEY and SMNVEV (reference sequence). This CDR3 spans 15 amino acids. CDR3 sequence (DNA): TGTGCCAGCAGTCGCATCGGACAGGGGGGGTATGGCTACACCTTC. This codes for CASSRIGQGGYGYTF.

In this sample, this clonotype turned up many times. The gene calls are TRBV12-3 or TRBV12-4 and TRBJ1-1; D remains ambiguous. V was pared by 1 base and J by 5 bases, with 14 bases between. The CDR3 sequence is 15 residues long. The chain's CDR3 is CASSLGTAYLTEAFF. CDR3 bases: TGTGCCAGCAGTTTAGGTACGGCATATCTAACTGAAGCTTTCTTT.